This is a list of T cell receptor beta chains from one sample in a study of T cells in Graves' hyperthyroidism and ophthalmopathy. A single record per CDR3 protein comes from TCRdb applying MiXCR to the multiplex PCR reads. The profile shows more than 500,000 distinct CDR3 sequences, 15% to 20% of them singletons. Sequenced material: blood. These receptors were collected from a woman in her thirties with Graves' hyperthyroidism. Both conserved end residues are part of each CDR3. Fields, in order: D gene, clone size, CDR3 length, V gene, J gene, CDR3 DNA, CDR3 protein. A D gene is named only where the DNA matches it firmly. Some rows mark clone size as missing; the rest say once, few, many or name a class of expanded clone.

.,.,16,TRBV7-9,TRBJ2-1,TGTGCCAGCAGCTTAGAGGCCTGGGGCTCCTACAATGAGCAGTTCTTC,CASSLEAWGSYNEQFF
.,many,13,TRBV29-1,TRBJ2-3,TGCAGCGTTGCAATAGCGGGCACAGATACGCAGTATTTT,CSVAIAGTDTQYF
TRBD1,.,16,TRBV18,TRBJ1-5,TGTGCCAGCTCGCGCGGGACAGGGGGGGTTTCTCAGCCCCAGCATTTT,CASSRGTGGVSQPQHF
TRBD2,few,17,TRBV30,TRBJ2-3,TGTGCCTGGAGTGGACTAGCGGGAGAGTTAGAACGGGATACGCAGTATTTT,CAWSGLAGELERDTQYF
.,many,14,TRBV5-1,TRBJ2-1,TGCGCCAGCAGCTTGGCAGTGTTTAGGGATGAGCAGTTCTTC,CASSLAVFRDEQFF
.,many,13,TRBV11-2,TRBJ2-7,TGTGCCAGCAGCTTCGGACCGGGTCGGGAGCAGTACTTC,CASSFGPGREQYF
.,many,14,TRBV7-2,TRBJ2-3,TGTGCCAGCAGCCCAGACATAGGCCGGAATACGCAGTATTTT,CASSPDIGRNTQYF
.,.,15,TRBV28,TRBJ2-4,TGTGCCAGCAGTTTATTAGGGGGGTTGGAAAACATTCAGTACTTC,CASSLLGGLENIQYF
.,.,16,TRBV9,TRBJ1-3,TGTGCCAGCAGCGTAGGCGGGTACACGTCTGGAAACACCATATATTTT,CASSVGGYTSGNTIYF
.,many,13,TRBV7-3,TRBJ2-5,TGTGCCAGCAGCTTATCCGGGGGAGAGACCCAGTACTTC,CASSLSGGETQYF
.,.,20,TRBV4-3,TRBJ2-3,TGCGCCAGCAGCCAAGATTTGCGTCCCCGGCAGGGGAGGGCAACAGATACGCAGTATTTT,CASSQDLRPRQGRATDTQYF
.,few,14,TRBV15,TRBJ1-5,TGTGCCACCAGCAGAGTAAGGGGCAATCAGCCCCAGCATTTT,CATSRVRGNQPQHF
.,many,13,TRBV6-1,TRBJ1-2,TGTGCCAGCAGATCGACGGGGAACTATGGCTACACCTTC,CASRSTGNYGYTF
TRBD1,many,15,TRBV6-1,TRBJ1-1,TGTGCCAGCACCCGGACGGGACAGGGAGGGACTGAAGCTTTCTTT,CASTRTGQGGTEAFF
TRBD2,few,15,TRBV5-4,TRBJ2-3,TGTGCCAGCAGCTCGACTAGCGGGAGTTCAGATACGCAGTATTTT,CASSSTSGSSDTQYF
.,.,17,TRBV3-2,TRBJ1-3,TGTGCCAGCAGCACGAGAGGGGCTCGCTCCGGTGGAAACACCATATATTTT,CASSTRGARSGGNTIYF
TRBD2,many,16,TRBV12-3/TRBV12-4,TRBJ2-3,TGTGCCAGCAGGAGGACGACTAGCGGGAGCGCAGATACGCAGTATTTT,CASRRTTSGSADTQYF
.,many,12,TRBV7-9,TRBJ1-4,TGTGCCACCAGACGTGATAATGAAAAACTGTTTTTT,CATRRDNEKLFF
.,many,13,TRBV11-2,TRBJ1-6,TGTGCCAGCAGCTTACGTCTCCGGACGGCCCTCCACTTT,CASSLRLRTALHF
TRBD2,many,13,TRBV29-1,TRBJ2-7,TGCAGCGCCACCGGGACTAGGACCTACGAGCAGTACTTC,CSATGTRTYEQYF
.,many,15,TRBV7-9,TRBJ2-3,TGTGCCAGTATGAACAGGGAGGGCTACACAGATACGCAGTATTTT,CASMNREGYTDTQYF
TRBD2,.,18,TRBV5-1,TRBJ2-1,TGCGCCAGCCGAGAGGGACTAGCGGGCGACCCTAACTACAATGAGCAGTTCTTC,CASREGLAGDPNYNEQFF
.,few,14,TRBV11-2,TRBJ1-2,TGTGCCAGCAGCCGGACAGCACATAACTATGGCTACACCTTC,CASSRTAHNYGYTF
.,.,15,TRBV28,TRBJ1-2,TGTGCCAGCAGGGTAGCGGGGGATTTTAACTATGGCTACACCTTC,CASRVAGDFNYGYTF
.,many,12,TRBV6-2/TRBV6-3,TRBJ2-7,TGTGCCAGCATAGGTAGCCCCTACGAGCAGTACTTC,CASIGSPYEQYF
TRBD1,many,16,TRBV2,TRBJ1-4,TGTGCCAGCAGACCACGTAGGACAGGAGTGAAGGAAAAACTGTTTTTT,CASRPRRTGVKEKLFF
.,.,12,TRBV9,TRBJ2-2,TGTGCCAGCAGCTTTAAGCCCGGGGAGCTGTTTTTT,CASSFKPGELFF
.,few,15,TRBV5-1,TRBJ1-1,TGCGCCAGCACCCGCCTTGGCAGCTATATCACTGAAGCTTTCTTT,CASTRLGSYITEAFF
.,few,15,TRBV5-1,TRBJ2-1,TGCGCCAGCAGCTTGCCGGATTCGCACTACAATGAGCAGTTCTTC,CASSLPDSHYNEQFF
TRBD2,.,17,TRBV9,TRBJ2-3,TGTGCCAGCACCCCGAGGGCTAGCGGGAGTCGGGCAGATACGCAGTATTTT,CASTPRASGSRADTQYF
.,.,13,TRBV2,TRBJ1-5,TGTGCCAGCAACGGACAGATGGATCAGCCCCAGCATTTT,CASNGQMDQPQHF